This note documents a single T cell receptor (beta chain) sequence. Antigen specificity is unknown. Germline V gene lookup returns CDR1 MDHEN and CDR2 SYDVKM. The CDR3 sequence is 15 residues long. V was shortened by 1 base and J by 4 bases, with 11 bases between the two germline ends. Primers for the PCR totalled 60 Vbeta and 13 Jbeta. Repertoires were generated with immunoSEQ multiplex PCR, while TCRdb's copy carries only in-frame clones and drops some. Among roughly 160,000 clones listed, roughly nine tenths were seen once. This record comes from a study of cytomegalovirus exposure and HLA in healthy donors. Study outcomes and limitations: One later analysis reportedly identified an Asian-associated ancestry cluster that showed fewer N-insertions than the roughly 670-donor mean.

The sequence was obtained from a woman aged 25 to 45 in good health and CMV-seronegative. The sample comprised PBMCs. The rearrangement joins TRBV28 to TRBJ1-5; no definite D call. DNA for the CDR3: TGTGCCAGCAGTTTATTTTCAGTTAAGAATCAGCCCCAGCATTTT. It specifies CASSLFSVKNQPQHF.